This T cell receptor beta chain was identified in a study of graft-versus-host responses after intestinal transplantation. Study background: Each recipient received a multivisceral, liver-intestinal, or isolated intestinal graft. Induction with anti-thymocyte globulin, then tacrolimus and steroids for about 3 years, was given to all recipients. Findings of the study overall: GvH clones surfaced in recipient marrow, some emerging earlier in ileum or blood. Early post-transplant falls in HvG clones accompanied the peak levels of circulating GvH clones.

Per germline, CDR1 SGHDN and CDR2 FVKESK. CDR3 length: 17 residues. The V and J ends lost 0 bases and 3 bases, in that order; junction bases with no gene match: 6. With regard to this clone: Its antigen is currently unknown.

Method: immunoSEQ multiplex PCR; TCRdb's copy keeps in-frame clones and lacks some. This table holds under 30,000 clones, 70% to 90% found once. This TCR came from a human patient who received an intestinal transplant, so some T cells may come from the graft donor. The sequences come from PBMCs, collected roughly 68 weeks after intestinal transplant. The genes are TRBV14 and TRBJ2-7, with 12 bases matching TRBD1. The CDR3 reads CASSQDRGTGGFYEQYF. CDR3 sequence (DNA): TGTGCCAGCAGCCAAGATCGTGGGACAGGGGGCTTCTACGAGCAGTACTTC. The whole variable domain, filled in from reference TRBV14 and TRBJ2-7, reads EAGVTQFPSHSVIEKGQTVTLRCDPISGHDNLYWYRRVMGKEIKFLLHFVKESKQDESGMPNNRFLAERTGGTYSTLKVQPAELEDSGVYFCASSQDRGTGGFYEQYFGPGTRLTVT.